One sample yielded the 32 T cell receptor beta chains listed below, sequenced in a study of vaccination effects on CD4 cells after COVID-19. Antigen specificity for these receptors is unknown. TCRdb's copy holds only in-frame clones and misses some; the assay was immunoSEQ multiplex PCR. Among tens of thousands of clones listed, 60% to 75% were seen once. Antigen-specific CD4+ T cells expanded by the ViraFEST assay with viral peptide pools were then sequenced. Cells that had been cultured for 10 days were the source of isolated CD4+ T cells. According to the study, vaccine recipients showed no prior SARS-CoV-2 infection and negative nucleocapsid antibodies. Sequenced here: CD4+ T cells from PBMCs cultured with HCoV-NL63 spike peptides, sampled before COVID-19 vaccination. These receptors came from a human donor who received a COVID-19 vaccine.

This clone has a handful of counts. In nucleotides, the CDR3 is TGTGCCAGCAGCCAGGTCCAACCCGGAGGAGCTTTCTTT. This codes for CASSQVQPGGAFF. The chain employs TRBV14 and TRBJ1-1; no firm D call. Trimming left V 3 bases short and J 10 bases short, with 15 bases between. Germline V gene data show CDR1 as SGHDN and CDR2 as FVKESK. CDR3 size: 13 residues.

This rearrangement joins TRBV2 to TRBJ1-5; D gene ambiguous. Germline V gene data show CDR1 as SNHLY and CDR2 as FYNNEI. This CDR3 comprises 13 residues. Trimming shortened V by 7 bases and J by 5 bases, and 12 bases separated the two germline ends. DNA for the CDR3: TGTGCCAGCAACCCAGAGCCCTATCAGCCCCAGCATTTT. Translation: CASNPEPYQPQHF.

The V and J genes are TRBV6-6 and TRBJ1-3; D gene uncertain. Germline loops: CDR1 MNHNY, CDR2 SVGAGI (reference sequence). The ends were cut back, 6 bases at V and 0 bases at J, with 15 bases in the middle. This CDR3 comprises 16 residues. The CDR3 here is CASSSSAGLSGNTIYF. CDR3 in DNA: TGTGCCAGCAGCTCCTCCGCGGGCCTCTCTGGAAACACCATATATTTT.

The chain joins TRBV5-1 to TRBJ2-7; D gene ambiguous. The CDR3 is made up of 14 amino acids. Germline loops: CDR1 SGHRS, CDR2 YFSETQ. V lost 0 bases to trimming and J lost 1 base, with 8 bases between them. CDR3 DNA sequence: TGCGCCAGCAGCTTGGACCCGAGTTCCTACGAGCAGTACGTC. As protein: CASSLDPSSYEQYV.

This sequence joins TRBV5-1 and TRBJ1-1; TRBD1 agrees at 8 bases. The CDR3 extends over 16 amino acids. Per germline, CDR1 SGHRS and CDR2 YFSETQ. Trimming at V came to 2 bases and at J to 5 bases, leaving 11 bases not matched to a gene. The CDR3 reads CASSFVTGEGKTEAFF. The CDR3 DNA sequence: TGCGCCAGCAGCTTCGTGACAGGGGAGGGGAAGACTGAAGCTTTCTTT.

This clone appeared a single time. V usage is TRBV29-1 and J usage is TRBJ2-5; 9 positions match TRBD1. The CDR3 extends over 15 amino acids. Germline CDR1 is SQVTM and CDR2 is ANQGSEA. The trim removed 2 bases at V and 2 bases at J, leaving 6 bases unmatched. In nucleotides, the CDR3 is TGCAGCGTTGAAAGGGACAGGGCGGGTCAAGAGACCCAGTACTTC. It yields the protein CSVERDRAGQETQYF.

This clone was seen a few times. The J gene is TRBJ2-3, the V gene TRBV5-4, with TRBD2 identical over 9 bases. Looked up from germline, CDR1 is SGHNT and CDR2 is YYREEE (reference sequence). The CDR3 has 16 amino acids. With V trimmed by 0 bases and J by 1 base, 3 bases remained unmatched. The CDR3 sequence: CASSLGGGAGTDTQYF. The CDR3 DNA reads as TGTGCCAGCAGCTTGGGCGGGGGGGCCGGCACAGATACGCAGTATTTT.

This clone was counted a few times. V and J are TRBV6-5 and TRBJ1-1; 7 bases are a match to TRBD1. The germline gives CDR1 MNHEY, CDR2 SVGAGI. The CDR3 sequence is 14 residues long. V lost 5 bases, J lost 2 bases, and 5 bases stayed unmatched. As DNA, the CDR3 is TGTGCCAGCAGTCTGCACAGGGGAAACACTGAAGCTTTCTTT. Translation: CASSLHRGNTEAFF.

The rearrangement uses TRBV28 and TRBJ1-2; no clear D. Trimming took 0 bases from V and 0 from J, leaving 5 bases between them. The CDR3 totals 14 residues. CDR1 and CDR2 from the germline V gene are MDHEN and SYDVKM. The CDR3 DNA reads TGTGCCAGCAGTTTATGGCAGCCTAACTATGGCTACACCTTC. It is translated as CASSLWQPNYGYTF.

CDR3 DNA: TGCGCCAGCAGCCAAGGCCCCCGGCAGGAGGTATATGGCTACACCTTC. It encodes CASSQGPRQEVYGYTF. V is TRBV4-1 and J is TRBJ1-2, with D hard to call. V was trimmed by 1 base and J by 5 bases, leaving 17 bases between them. Germline CDR1 MGHRA, CDR2 YSYEKL. This CDR3 is built from 16 residues.

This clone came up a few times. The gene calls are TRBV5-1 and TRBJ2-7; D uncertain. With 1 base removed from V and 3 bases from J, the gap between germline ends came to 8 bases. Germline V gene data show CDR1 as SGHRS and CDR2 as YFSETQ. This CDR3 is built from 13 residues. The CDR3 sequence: CASSLLAGYEQYV. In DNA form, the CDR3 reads TGCGCCAGCAGCTTGCTCGCAGGCTACGAGCAGTACGTC.

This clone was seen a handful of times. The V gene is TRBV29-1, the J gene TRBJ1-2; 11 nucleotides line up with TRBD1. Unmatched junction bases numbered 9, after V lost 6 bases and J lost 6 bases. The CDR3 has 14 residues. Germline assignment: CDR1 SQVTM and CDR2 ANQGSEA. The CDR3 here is CSVRTGGVLDGYTF. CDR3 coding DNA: TGCAGCGTCCGGACAGGGGGCGTCTTGGATGGCTACACCTTC.

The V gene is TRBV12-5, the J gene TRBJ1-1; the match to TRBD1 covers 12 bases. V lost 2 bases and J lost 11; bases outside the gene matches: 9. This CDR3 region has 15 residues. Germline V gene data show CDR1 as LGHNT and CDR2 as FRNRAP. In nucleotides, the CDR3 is TGTGCTAGTGGTTTGCTCGGGACAGGGGGCTCCAAGGCTTTCTTT. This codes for CASGLLGTGGSKAFF. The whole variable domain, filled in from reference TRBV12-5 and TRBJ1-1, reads DARVTQTPRHKVTEMGQEVTMRCQPILGHNTVFWYRQTMMQGLELLAYFRNRAPLDDSGMPKDRFSAEMPDATLATLKIQPSEPRDSAVYFCASGLLGTGGSKAFFGQGTRLTVV.

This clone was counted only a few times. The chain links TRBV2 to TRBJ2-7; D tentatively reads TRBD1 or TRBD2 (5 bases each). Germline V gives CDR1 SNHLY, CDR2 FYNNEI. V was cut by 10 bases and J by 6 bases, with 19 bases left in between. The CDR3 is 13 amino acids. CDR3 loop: CATQPLGTPEQYV. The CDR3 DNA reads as TGTGCCACCCAACCCTTGGGGACGCCCGAGCAGTACGTC.

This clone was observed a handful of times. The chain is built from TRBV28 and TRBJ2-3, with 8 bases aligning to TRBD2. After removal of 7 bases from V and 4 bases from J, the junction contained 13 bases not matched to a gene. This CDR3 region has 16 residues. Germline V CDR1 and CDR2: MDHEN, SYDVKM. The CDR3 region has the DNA TGTGCCAGCACTTTCGCGGGGGGTGTGGCGGCAGATACGCAGTATTTT. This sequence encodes CASTFAGGVAADTQYF.

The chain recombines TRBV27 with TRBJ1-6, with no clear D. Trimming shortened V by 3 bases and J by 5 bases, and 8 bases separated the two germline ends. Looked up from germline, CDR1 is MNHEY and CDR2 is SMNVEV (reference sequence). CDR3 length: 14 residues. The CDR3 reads CASSFLRDNSPLHF. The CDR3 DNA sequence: TGTGCCAGCAGTTTCTTGCGGGATAATTCACCCCTCCACTTT.

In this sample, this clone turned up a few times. CDR3 protein: CASSVDRVKSGYTF. The CDR3 coding sequence is TGTGCCAGCTCCGTGGACAGGGTGAAGAGTGGCTACACCTTC. The chain employs TRBV18 and TRBJ1-2, with TRBD1 matching over 8 bases. The germline CDR1 and CDR2 sequences are KGHSH and LQKENI. The CDR3 totals 14 residues. The junction had 10 bases not matched to a gene; V was cut back by 6 bases and J by 7 bases. Looking up the rest from reference TRBV18 and TRBJ1-2 gives the full variable domain: NAGVMQNPRHLVRRRGQEARLRCSPMKGHSHVYWYRQLPEEGLKFMVYLQKENIIDESGMPKERFSAEFPKEGPSILRIQQVVRGDSAAYFCASSVDRVKSGYTFGSGTRLTVV.

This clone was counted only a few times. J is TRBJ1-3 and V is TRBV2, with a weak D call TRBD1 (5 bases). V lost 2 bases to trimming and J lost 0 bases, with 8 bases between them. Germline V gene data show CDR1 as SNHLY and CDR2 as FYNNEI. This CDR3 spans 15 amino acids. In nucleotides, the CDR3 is TGTGCCAGCAGTGAACAGGGCCACTCTGGAAACACCATATATTTT. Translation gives CASSEQGHSGNTIYF.

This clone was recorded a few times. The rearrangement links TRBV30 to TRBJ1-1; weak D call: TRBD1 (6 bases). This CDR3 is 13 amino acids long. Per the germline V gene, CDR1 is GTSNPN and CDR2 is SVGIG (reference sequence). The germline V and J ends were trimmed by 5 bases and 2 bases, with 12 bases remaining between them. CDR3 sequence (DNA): TGTGCCTGGGACAAAGGGGGTAACACTGAAGCTTTCTTT. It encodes CAWDKGGNTEAFF.

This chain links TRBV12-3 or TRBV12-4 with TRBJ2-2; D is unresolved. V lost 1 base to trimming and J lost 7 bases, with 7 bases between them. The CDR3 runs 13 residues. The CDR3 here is CASSLGQNGELFF. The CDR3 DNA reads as TGTGCCAGCAGTTTAGGGCAAAACGGGGAGCTGTTTTTT.

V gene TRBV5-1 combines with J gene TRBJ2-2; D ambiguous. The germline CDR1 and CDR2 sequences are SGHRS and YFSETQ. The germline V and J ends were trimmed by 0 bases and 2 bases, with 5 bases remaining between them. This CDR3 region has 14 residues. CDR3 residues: CASSLADNTGELFF. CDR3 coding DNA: TGCGCCAGCAGCTTGGCCGACAACACCGGGGAGCTGTTTTTT.

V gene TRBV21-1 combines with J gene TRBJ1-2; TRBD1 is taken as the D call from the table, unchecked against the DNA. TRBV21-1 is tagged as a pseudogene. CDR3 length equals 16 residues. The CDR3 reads CASSPKRADRVCGYTF. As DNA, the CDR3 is TGTGCCAGCAGCCCTAAGAGGGCGGACAGGGTGTGCGGCTACACCTTC.

The CDR3 loop reads CASSPIWDRDTEAFF. The CDR3 DNA reads as TGCGCCAGCAGCCCAATCTGGGACAGGGACACTGAAGCTTTCTTT. The chain links TRBV4-1 to TRBJ1-1, with 9 bases aligning to TRBD1. J lost 3 bases, V lost 4 bases, and 6 bases had no gene match. The CDR3 consists of 15 residues. CDR1 MGHRA and CDR2 YSYEKL come from the germline V gene.

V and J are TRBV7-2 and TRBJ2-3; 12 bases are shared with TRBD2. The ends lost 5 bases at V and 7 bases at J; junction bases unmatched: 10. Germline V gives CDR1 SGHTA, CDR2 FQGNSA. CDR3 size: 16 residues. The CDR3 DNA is TGTGCCAGCAGCCCGTCTAGCGGGGGGGTGGGGAATACGCAGTATTTT. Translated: CASSPSSGGVGNTQYF.

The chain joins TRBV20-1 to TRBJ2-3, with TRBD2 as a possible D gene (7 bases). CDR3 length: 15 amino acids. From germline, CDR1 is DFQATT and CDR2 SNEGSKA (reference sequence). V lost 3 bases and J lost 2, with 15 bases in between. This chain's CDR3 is CSASPSGGHTDTQYF. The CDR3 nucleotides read TGCAGTGCTAGTCCATCCGGGGGGCACACAGATACGCAGTATTTT.

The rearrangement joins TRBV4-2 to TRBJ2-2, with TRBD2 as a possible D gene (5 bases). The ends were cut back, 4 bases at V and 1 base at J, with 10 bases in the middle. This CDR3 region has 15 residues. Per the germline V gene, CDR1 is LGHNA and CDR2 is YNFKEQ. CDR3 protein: CASSRRTENTGELFF. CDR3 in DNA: TGTGCCAGCAGCCGAAGGACTGAGAACACCGGGGAGCTGTTTTTT.

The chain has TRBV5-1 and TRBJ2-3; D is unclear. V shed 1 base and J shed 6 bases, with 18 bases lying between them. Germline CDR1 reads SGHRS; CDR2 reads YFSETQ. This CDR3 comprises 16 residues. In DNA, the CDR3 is TGCGCCAGCAGCTTGCTGGCTGCACAAGGAGCGGATACGCAGTATTTT. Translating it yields CASSLLAAQGADTQYF. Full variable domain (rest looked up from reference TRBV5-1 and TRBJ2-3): KAGVTQTPRYLIKTRGQQVTLSCSPISGHRSVSWYQQTPGQGLQFLFEYFSETQRNKGNFPGRFSGRQFSNSRSEMNVSTLELGDSALYLCASSLLAAQGADTQYFGPGTRLTVL.

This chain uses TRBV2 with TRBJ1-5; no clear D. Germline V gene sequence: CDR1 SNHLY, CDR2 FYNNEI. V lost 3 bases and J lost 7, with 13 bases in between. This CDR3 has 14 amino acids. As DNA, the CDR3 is TGTGCCAGCAGTGACAACTTTCTAGGGCAGCCCCAGCATTTT. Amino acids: CASSDNFLGQPQHF. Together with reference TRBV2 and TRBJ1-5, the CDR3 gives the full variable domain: EPEVTQTPSHQVTQMGQEVILRCVPISNHLYFYWYRQILGQKVEFLVSFYNNEISEKSEIFDDQFSVERPDGSNFTLKIRSTKLEDSAMYFCASSDNFLGQPQHFGDGTRLSIL.

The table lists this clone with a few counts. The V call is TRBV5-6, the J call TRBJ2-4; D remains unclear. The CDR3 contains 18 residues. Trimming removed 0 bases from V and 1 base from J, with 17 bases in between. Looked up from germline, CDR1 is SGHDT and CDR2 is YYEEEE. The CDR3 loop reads CASSLEIEKLSAKNIQYF. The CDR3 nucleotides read TGTGCCAGCAGCTTGGAAATCGAAAAACTCTCCGCCAAAAACATTCAGTACTTC.

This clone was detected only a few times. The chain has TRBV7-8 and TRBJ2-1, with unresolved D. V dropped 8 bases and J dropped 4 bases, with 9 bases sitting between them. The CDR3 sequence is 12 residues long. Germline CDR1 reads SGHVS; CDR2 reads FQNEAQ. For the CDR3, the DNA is TGTGCCAGCCGCCCTCATTACAATGAGCAGTTCTTC. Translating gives CASRPHYNEQFF.

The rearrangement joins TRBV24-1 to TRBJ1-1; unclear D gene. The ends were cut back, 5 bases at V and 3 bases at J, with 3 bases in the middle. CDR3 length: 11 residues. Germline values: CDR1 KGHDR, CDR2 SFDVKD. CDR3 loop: CATSGDTEAFF. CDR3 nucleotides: TGTGCCACCAGTGGGGACACTGAAGCTTTCTTT.

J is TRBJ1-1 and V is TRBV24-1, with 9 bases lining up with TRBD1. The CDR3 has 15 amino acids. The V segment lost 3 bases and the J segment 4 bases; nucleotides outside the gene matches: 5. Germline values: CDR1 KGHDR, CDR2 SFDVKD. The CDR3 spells CATSDPRQGGTEAFF. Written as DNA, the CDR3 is TGTGCCACCAGTGATCCACGACAGGGGGGCACTGAAGCTTTCTTT.